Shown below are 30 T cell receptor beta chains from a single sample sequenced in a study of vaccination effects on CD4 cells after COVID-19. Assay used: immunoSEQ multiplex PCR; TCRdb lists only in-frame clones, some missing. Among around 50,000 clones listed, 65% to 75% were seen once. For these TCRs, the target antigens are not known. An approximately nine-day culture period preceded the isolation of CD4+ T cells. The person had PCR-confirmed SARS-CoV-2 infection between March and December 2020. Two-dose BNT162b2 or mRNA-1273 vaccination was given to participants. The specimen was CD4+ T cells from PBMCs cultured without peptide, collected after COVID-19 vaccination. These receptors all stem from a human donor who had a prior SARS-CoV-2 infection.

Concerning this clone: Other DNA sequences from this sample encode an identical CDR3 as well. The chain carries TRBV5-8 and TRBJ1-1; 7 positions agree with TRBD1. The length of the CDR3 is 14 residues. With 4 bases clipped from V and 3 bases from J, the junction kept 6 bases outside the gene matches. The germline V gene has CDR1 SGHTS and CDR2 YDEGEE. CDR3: CASSLDDRDTEAFF. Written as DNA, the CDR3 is TGTGCCAGCAGCCTGGACGACAGGGACACTGAAGCTTTCTTT.

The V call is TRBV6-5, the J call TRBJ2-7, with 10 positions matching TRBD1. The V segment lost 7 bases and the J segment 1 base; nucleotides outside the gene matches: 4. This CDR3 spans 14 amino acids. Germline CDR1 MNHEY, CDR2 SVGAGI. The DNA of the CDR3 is TGTGCCAGCATTCGGGACAGGGGTTCCTACGAGCAGTACTTC. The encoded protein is CASIRDRGSYEQYF.

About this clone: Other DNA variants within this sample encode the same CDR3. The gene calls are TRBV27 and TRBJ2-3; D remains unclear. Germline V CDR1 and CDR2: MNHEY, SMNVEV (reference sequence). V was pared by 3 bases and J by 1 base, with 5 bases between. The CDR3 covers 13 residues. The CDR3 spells CASSFRGTDTQYF. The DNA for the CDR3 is TGTGCCAGCAGTTTTCGGGGCACAGATACGCAGTATTTT.

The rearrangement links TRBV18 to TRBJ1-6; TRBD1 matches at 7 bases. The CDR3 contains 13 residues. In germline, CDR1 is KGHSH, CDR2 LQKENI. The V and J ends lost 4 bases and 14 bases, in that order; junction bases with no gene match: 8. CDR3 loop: CASSQGQVRTLHF. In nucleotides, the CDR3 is TGTGCCAGCTCACAAGGACAGGTTAGGACCCTCCACTTT.

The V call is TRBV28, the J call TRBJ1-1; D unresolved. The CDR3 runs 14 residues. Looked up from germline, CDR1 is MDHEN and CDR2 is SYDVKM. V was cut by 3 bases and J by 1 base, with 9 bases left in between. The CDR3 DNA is TGTGCCAGCAGTTTGGGCACATCGAACACTGAAGCTTTCTTT. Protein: CASSLGTSNTEAFF.

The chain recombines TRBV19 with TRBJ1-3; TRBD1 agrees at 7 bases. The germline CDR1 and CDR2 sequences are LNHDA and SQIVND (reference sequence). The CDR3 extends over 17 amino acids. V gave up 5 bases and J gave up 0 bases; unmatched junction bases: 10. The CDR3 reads CASSGRTGVPSGNTIYF. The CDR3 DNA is TGTGCCAGTAGTGGTCGGACAGGCGTCCCCTCTGGAAACACCATATATTTT.

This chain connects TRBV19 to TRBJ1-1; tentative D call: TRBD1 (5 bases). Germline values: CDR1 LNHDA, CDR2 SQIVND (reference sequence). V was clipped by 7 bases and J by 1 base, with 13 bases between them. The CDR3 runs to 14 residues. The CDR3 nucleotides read TGTGCCAGTACCCCCGACGGGGCGAACACTGAAGCTTTCTTT. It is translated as CASTPDGANTEAFF.

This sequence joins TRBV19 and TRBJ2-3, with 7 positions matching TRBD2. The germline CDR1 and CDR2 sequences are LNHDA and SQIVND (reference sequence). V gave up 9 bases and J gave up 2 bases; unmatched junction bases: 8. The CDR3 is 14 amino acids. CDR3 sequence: CASQPGLLTDTQYF. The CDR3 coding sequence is TGTGCCAGCCAACCGGGACTACTCACAGATACGCAGTATTTT.

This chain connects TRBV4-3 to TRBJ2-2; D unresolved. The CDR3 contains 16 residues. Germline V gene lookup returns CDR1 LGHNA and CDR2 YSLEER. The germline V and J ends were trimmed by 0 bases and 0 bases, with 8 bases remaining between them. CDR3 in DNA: TGCGCCAGCAGCCAAGACATGGTATCGAACACCGGGGAGCTGTTTTTT. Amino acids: CASSQDMVSNTGELFF.

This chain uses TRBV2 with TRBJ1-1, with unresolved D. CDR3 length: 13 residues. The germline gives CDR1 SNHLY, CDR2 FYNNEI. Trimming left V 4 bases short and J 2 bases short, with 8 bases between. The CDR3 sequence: CASSAVINTEAFF. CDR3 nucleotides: TGTGCCAGCAGTGCCGTGATCAACACTGAAGCTTTCTTT.

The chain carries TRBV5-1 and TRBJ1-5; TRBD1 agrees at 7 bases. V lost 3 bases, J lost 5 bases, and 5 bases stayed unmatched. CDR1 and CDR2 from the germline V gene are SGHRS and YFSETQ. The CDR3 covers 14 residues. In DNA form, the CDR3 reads TGCGCCAGCAGCTCGACAGGGCGGGATCAGCCCCAGCATTTT. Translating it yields CASSSTGRDQPQHF.

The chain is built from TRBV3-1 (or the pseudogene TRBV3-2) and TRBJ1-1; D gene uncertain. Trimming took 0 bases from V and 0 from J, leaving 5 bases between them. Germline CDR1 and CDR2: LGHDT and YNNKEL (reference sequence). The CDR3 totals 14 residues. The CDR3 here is CASSQDRMNTEAFF. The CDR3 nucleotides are TGTGCCAGCAGCCAAGACAGGATGAACACTGAAGCTTTCTTT.

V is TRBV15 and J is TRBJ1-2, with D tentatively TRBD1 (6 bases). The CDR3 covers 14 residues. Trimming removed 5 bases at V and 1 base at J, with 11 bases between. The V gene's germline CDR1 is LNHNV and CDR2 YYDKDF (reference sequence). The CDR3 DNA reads TGTGCCACCAGCTGGGACATAGTTAACTATGGCTACACCTTC. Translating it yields CATSWDIVNYGYTF.

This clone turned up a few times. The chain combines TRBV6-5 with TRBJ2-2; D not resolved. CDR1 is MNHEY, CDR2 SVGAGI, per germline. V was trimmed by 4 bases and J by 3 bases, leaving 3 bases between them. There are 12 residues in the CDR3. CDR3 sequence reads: CASSSDTGELFF. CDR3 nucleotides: TGTGCCAGCAGTTCCGACACCGGGGAGCTGTTTTTT.

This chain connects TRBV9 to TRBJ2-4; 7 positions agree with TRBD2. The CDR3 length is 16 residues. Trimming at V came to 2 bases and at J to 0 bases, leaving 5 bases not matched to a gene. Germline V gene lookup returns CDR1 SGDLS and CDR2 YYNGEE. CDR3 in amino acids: CASSVEAGLAKNIQYF. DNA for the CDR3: TGTGCCAGCAGCGTTGAAGCGGGATTAGCCAAAAACATTCAGTACTTC.

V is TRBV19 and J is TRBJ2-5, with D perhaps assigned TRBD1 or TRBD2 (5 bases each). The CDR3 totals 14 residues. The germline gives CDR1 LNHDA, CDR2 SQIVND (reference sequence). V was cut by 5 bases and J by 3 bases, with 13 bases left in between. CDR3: CASSRGPREETQYF. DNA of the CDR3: TGTGCCAGTAGTCGGGGACCAAGGGAAGAGACCCAGTACTTC.

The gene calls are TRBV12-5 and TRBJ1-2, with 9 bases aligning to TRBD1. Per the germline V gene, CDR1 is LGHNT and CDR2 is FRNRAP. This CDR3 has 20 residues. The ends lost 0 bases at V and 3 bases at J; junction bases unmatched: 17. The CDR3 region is CASGLVLGGRQGESDYGYTF. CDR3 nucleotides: TGTGCTAGTGGTTTGGTATTGGGTGGGAGACAGGGGGAGTCGGACTATGGCTACACCTTC.

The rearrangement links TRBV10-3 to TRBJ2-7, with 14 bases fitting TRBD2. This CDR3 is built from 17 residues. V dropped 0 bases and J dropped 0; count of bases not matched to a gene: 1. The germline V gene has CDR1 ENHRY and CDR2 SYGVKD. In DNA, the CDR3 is TGTGCCATCAGTGAGTCGACTAGCGGGGGGGCCTCCTACGAGCAGTACTTC. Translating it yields CAISESTSGGASYEQYF.

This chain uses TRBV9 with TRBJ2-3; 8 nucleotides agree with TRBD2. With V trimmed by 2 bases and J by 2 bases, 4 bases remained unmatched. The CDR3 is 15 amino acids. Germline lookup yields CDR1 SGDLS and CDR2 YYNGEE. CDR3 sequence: CASSVGGRNTDTQYF. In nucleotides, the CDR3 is TGTGCCAGCAGCGTCGGCGGGAGGAACACAGATACGCAGTATTTT.

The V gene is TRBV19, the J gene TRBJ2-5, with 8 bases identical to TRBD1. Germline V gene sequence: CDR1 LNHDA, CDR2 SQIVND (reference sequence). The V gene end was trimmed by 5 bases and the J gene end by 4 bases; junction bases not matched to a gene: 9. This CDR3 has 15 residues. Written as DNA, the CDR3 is TGTGCCAGTAGTTCGATCCAGGGGGCTAGAGAGACCCAGTACTTC. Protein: CASSSIQGARETQYF.

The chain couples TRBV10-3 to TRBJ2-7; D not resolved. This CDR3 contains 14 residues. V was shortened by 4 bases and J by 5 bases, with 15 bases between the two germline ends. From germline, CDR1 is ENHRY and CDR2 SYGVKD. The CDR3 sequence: CAISVIRASHEQYF. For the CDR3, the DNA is TGTGCCATCAGTGTGATAAGGGCCAGCCACGAGCAGTACTTC.

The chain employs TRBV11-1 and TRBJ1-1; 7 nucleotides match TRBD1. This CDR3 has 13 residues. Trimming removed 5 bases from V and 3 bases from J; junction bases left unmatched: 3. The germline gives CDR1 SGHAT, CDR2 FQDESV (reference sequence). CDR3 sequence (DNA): TGTGCCAGCAGCCAGGGGGGCGACACTGAAGCTTTCTTT. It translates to CASSQGGDTEAFF.

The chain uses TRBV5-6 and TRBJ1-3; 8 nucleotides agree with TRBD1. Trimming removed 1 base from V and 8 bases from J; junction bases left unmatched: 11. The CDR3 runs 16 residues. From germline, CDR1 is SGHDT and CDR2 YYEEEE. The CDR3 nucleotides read TGTGCCAGCAGCTTGTATTTCGCAGGGGGCATGGACACCATATATTTT. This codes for CASSLYFAGGMDTIYF.

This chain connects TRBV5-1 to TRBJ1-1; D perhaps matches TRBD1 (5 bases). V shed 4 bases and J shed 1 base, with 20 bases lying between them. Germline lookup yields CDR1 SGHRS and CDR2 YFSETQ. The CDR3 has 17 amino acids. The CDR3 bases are TGCGCCAGCAGCAGGATCTCACAAGGTGGGGCGAACACTGAAGCTTTCTTT. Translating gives CASSRISQGGANTEAFF.

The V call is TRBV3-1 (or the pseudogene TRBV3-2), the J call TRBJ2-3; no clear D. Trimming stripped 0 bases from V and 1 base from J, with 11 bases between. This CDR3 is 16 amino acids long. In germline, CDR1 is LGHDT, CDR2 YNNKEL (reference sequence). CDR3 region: CASSQDPARGTDTQYF. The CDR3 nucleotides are TGTGCCAGCAGCCAAGATCCAGCGAGAGGCACAGATACGCAGTATTTT.

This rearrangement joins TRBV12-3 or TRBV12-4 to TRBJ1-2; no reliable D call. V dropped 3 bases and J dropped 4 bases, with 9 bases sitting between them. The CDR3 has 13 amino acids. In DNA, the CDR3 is TGTGCCAGCAGTTTTCTACGGGGCTATGGCTACACCTTC. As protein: CASSFLRGYGYTF.

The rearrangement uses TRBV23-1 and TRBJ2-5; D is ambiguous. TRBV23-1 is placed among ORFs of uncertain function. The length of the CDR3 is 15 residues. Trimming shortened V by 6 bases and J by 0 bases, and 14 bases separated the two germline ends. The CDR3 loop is CASRVNPTDQETQYF. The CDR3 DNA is TGCGCCAGCAGAGTCAATCCCACAGACCAAGAGACCCAGTACTTC.

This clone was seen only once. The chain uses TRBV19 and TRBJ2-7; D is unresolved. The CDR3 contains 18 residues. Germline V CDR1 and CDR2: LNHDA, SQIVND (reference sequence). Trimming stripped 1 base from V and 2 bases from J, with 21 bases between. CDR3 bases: TGTGCCAGTAGTATAGCCTTTGGTGCCGGATTCCCGACCTACGAGCAGTACTTC. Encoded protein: CASSIAFGAGFPTYEQYF. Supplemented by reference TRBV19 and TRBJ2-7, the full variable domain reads DGGITQSPKYLFRKEGQNVTLSCEQNLNHDAMYWYRQDPGQGLRLIYYSQIVNDFQKGDIAEGYSVSREKKESFPLTVTSAQKNPTAFYLCASSIAFGAGFPTYEQYFGPGTRLTVT.

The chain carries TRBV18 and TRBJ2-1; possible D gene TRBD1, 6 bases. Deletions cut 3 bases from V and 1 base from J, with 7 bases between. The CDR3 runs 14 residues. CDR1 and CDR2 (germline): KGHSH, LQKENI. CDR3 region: CASSPQGSYNEQFF. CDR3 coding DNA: TGTGCCAGCTCACCGCAGGGGTCCTACAATGAGCAGTTCTTC.

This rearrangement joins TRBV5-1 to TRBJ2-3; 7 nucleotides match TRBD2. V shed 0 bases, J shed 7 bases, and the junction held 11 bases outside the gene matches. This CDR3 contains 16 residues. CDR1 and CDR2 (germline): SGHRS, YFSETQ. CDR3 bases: TGCGCCAGCAGCTTGGCAGGGACTACGACGACCCATACGCAGTATTTT. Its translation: CASSLAGTTTTHTQYF.